The entry that follows covers one T cell receptor beta chain sequence. Its antigen target is currently unknown. No much larger clonotype is one base removed from it; base qualities were not supplied. The data belong to a study of graft-versus-host responses after intestinal transplantation (dated by TCRdb to 2020 to 2023). General notes on the study: The transplants that recipients received were multivisceral, liver-intestinal, or isolated intestinal. All recipients received anti-thymocyte globulin induction followed by maintenance tacrolimus and steroids for two to four years. After intestinal transplantation, graft-versus-host and host-versus-graft alloreactive T cell clones in the graft, circulation and bone marrow were tracked using bulk TCR-beta CDR3 sequencing. To identify alloreactive clones, pre-transplant mixed lymphocyte reaction products were sequenced and then compared with unstimulated pre-transplant donor and recipient T cells. Of the 20 to 30 intestinal transplant recipients enrolled in the cohort, one of whom was a retransplant, a few patients without pretransplant specimens were excluded. A peak of at least 4% donor T cells among recipient peripheral blood mononuclear cells was the definition used for donor T cell macrochimerism. Rather than being sequenced by the commercial service, samples from a few later patients were sequenced in-house on an Illumina MiSeq and processed with MiXCR. Overall results and qualifications from the work: Peak levels of circulating GvH clones were associated with declines in HvG clones early after transplant. The relatively low number and heterogeneity of intestinal transplant patients limited the conclusions. GvH clones were detected in recipient bone marrow, and some appeared earlier in ileal mucosa or blood, consistent with an intestinal mucosal origin. In the allografts of patients with donor T cell macrochimerism, GvH to HvG T cell clonal ratios were high.

To prepare the library, the immunoSEQ multiplex PCR assay was applied. For most patients, genomic DNA was isolated using the Qiagen DNeasy Blood and Tissue Kit and was shipped frozen to Adaptive Biotechnologies for TCR sequencing. High-throughput TCR-beta CDR3 sequencing of genomic DNA from most patients was performed by Adaptive Biotechnologies. The published analysis was carried out like this. Adaptive's ImmunoSEQ software was the source of the TCR sequencing data for over 15 patients, while three other patients were processed with MiXCR and VDJtools. To correct CD4 versus CD8 sorting errors, sequences present in both subsets at a frequency ratio below 5:1 were removed. CDR3 nucleotide sequences shared between donor and recipient were removed because the origin of such sequences could not be assigned. To count as alloreactive, a clone needed at least 2-fold expansion over unstimulated cells and a minimum CFSE-low frequency of 0.002% (template counts) or 0.001% (read counts). Mappable clones were those detected in sequenced pre-transplant spleen, lymph node, or MLR CFSE-low populations of the donor or recipient. The cumulative frequency of alloreactive clones was calculated as a percentage of all sequences, weighted by copy number. TCRdb carries this immuneACCESS record with in-frame sequences only. Its versions omit some clonotypes, under half of them owing to an unresolved V gene in the studies checked, with the rest unexplained. D and trimming come from the DNA, and the V and J calls and clone size come from that table. This sample comprises approximately 100,000 clones, 80% to 95% of them detected only once. The ten largest clones capture 0.9% to 1.5% of the sample.

V is pruned by 6 bases and J by 4 bases, leaving 6 bases of the junction without a gene match. From its cysteine to its phenylalanine, the CDR3 spans 15 amino acids. Just CDR3 DNA is preserved here, 45 bases in frame from base 1. Looking up the germline V gene (reference sequence) yields CDR1 MNHEY and CDR2 SMNVEV. The sample's time point label, decoded: cells obtained before transplantation from donor or recipient. CD3+CD4+ and CD3+CD8+ populations were FACS-sorted from unstimulated pre-transplant donor and recipient cells taken from spleen or lymph nodes. The chain couples TRBV27 to TRBJ2-2; a stretch of 9 junction bases matches TRBD1. The specimen was unstimulated CD8+ T cells sorted from spleen or lymph node cells, collected before intestinal transplant. This clonotype was obtained from a human donor who received an intestinal transplant. The CDR3 sequence is CASSLLTGGTGELFF. The bases read TGTGCCAGCAGCCTATTGACAGGGGGCACCGGGGAGCTGTTTTTT.